What follows describes a single T cell receptor (beta chain). Mismatch with germline at one junction end may stem from a read error. The sample comes from a study of cytomegalovirus exposure and HLA in healthy donors. A multiplex PCR was run with 60 Vbeta primers and 13 Jbeta primers. Some clones are missing from TCRdb's copy, which holds only in-frame ones; the method was immunoSEQ multiplex PCR. Among 95,000 to 110,000 clones listed, 70% to 80% were seen once. The sequencing sample was made of PBMCs. The receptor was isolated from a man between 18 and 35 years old in good health and CMV-seronegative.

The chain's CDR3 is CASSVVAGGDGYPF. CDR3 DNA: TGTGCCAGCAGCGTAGTGGCGGGGGGCGATGGCTACCCCTTC. The genes are TRBV9 and TRBJ1-2, with D possibly TRBD1 on 6 matching bases. In germline, CDR1 is SGDLS, CDR2 YYNGEE. The CDR3 totals 14 residues.